This TCR beta chain was found in a study of response to subunit inactivated influenza vaccine. General observations from the study: Authors proposed each seasonal influenza vaccination draws in few new T cells.

The germline gives CDR1 DFQATT, CDR2 SNEGSKA (reference sequence). This CDR3 has 13 residues. The V end lost 2 bases, the J end lost 4 bases, and 8 bases lay between the germline ends. The table lists this clonotype with a few counts. Its matching antigen is unknown. One entry per CDR3 protein results from TCRdb running MiXCR on the RT-PCR reads. In the table there are more than 200,000 distinct CDR3 sequences, 12% of which are singletons. Material: non-naive T cells sorted from PBMCs, obtained 14 days before vaccination. The rearrangement joins TRBV20-1 to TRBJ1-4; D unresolved. The sequence came from a man aged 50-60 years who received an inactivated influenza vaccine. The CDR3 DNA sequence: TGCAGTGCTAGAAGCTGGGGTAATGAAAAACTGTTTTTT. Amino acids: CSARSWGNEKLFF.